These T cell receptor beta chains were read from a single sample in a study of T cells expressing NK-cell markers. Reanalyzing the 5' RACE reads, TCRdb keeps one entry per CDR3 protein, without DNA. The listing records about 260,000 distinct CDR3 sequences. The sample comprised blood T cells: a sorted CD56 or NKG2C T cell subset, CD4+ or CD8+ T cells, or bulk PBMC T cells (not recorded which). These TCRs come from a woman between 18 and 70 years old in good health. Both conserved end residues are part of each CDR3.

V gene	J gene	CDR3 protein
TRBV29-1	TRBJ2-5	CSVESGSRETQYF
TRBV7-3	TRBJ2-1	CASSFQSAGQFF
TRBV7-3	TRBJ2-5	CASSLLTAGGQETQYF
TRBV7-2	TRBJ2-7	CASSPKGLAGLYF
TRBV30	TRBJ1-5	CAWATGGAQPQHF
TRBV5-1	TRBJ2-3	CASSKGQGSTDTQYF
TRBV10-3	TRBJ2-3	CAIRIHPTNTQYF
TRBV11-2	TRBJ2-3	CASSSGLAQYF
TRBV6-2/TRBV6-3	TRBJ2-3	CASSYAGTSVNTQYF
TRBV14	TRBJ1-3	CASSAVGNTIYF
TRBV6-2/TRBV6-3	TRBJ2-7	CASSYLGSYEQYF
TRBV6-5	TRBJ1-2	CASSTRDRAVSF
TRBV28	TRBJ2-7	CASSGRGDATYEQYF
TRBV5-5	TRBJ1-6	CASSLDSPYNSPLHF
TRBV20-1	TRBJ2-7	CSAPPSGSGEQYF
TRBV7-2	TRBJ2-5	CASSLALFGGRNQETQYF